This entry is about one T cell receptor beta chain. Its target is not known. The sample belongs to a study of OX40 agonist ivuxolimab in advanced cancers. As for the study in general: Ivuxolimab, an agonistic anti-OX40 (CD134) antibody, was given to patients. The study gave patients intravenous ivuxolimab at 0.01 to 10 mg/kg every 2 weeks. Study results and limitations: CD4+ and CD8+ blood T cells expanded clonally by week 6 at 0.1 to 3.0 mg/kg.

Germline assignment: CDR1 MNHEY and CDR2 SMNVEV (reference sequence). After removal of 5 bases from V and 5 bases from J, the junction contained 7 bases not matched to a gene. The CDR3 sequence is 15 residues long. The protocol was immunoSEQ multiplex PCR, while the TCRdb copy is restricted to in-frame clones and leaves out a portion. The sample has nearly 50,000 clones, about 93% seen once. This receptor was obtained from an adult with an advanced solid tumor such as melanoma, head and neck, liver or kidney cancer. The sequenced sample was CD4+ or CD8+ T cells sorted from blood, obtained in a trial of the OX40 agonist ivuxolimab. This chain links TRBV27 with TRBJ2-1, with 9 bases lining up with TRBD2. In DNA form, the CDR3 reads TGTGCCAGCAGTAAACCGGGACTAGCTGACAATGAGCAGTTCTTC. It specifies CASSKPGLADNEQFF.